The rows below give T cell receptor beta chains drawn from one sample of a study of blood T cell repertoires in COVID-19. Generated by immunoSEQ multiplex PCR, the TCRdb table keeps only in-frame clones and is missing some. This sample yields over 55,000 clones, of which approximately 85% are seen a single time; roughly 25% belongs to the top ten. Source material: peripheral blood. The receptors stem from a man in his fifties with acute or convalescent COVID-19. The CDR3 runs from the conserved cysteine through the conserved F or W. D genes are given only for firm matches. Only part of the rows carry a size: once, few, many, or a class if the clone is expanded.

D	V	size	J	DNA	CDR3
TRBD1	TRBV7-9	once	TRBJ2-7	TGTGCCAGCAGCTCCGGGACAGAGTCCTCCTACGAGCAGTACTTC	CASSSGTESSYEQYF
.	TRBV6-4	.	TRBJ1-2	TGTGCCAGCAGATCAGACAGAAATGATGGCTACACCTTC	CASRSDRNDGYTF
TRBD1	TRBV4-1	.	TRBJ1-1	TGCGCCAGCAGCCCCGGACAGGGGGCTTTGATGAACACTGAAGCTTTCTTT	CASSPGQGALMNTEAFF
.	TRBV11-2	.	TRBJ2-1	TGTGCCAGCAGGGAACGTGTGGGTTCCAGGGATGAGCAGTTCTTC	CASRERVGSRDEQFF
TRBD1	TRBV27	.	TRBJ2-1	TGTGCCAGCAGTACTACAGGGGGCGGTGAGCAGTTCTTC	CASSTTGGGEQFF
.	TRBV20-1	.	TRBJ1-1	TGCAGTGCTAGTTTGGCAGGATGGAACACTGAAGCTTTCTTT	CSASLAGWNTEAFF
TRBD1	TRBV28	.	TRBJ1-5	TGTGCCACTCAGGGGGCAGGTCAGCCCCAGCATTTT	CATQGAGQPQHF
.	TRBV21-1	.	TRBJ1-2	TGTGCCAGCAACCGGGATACGAGTTTTTTCCCCTTACGACAGGGAGGATTCTATGGCTACACCTTC	CASNRDTSFFPLRQGGFYGYTF
.	TRBV24-1	.	TRBJ2-5	TGTGCCACCAGTCCAAGGGGGTACCAAGAGACCCAGTACTTC	CATSPRGYQETQYF
.	TRBV18	.	TRBJ2-1	TGTGCCAGCTCACCCGAATACGCGAACAATGAGCAGTTCTTC	CASSPEYANNEQFF
TRBD1	TRBV28	.	TRBJ1-3	TGTGCCAGCAGTCGGACAGGGTATGGAAACACCATATATTTT	CASSRTGYGNTIYF
.	TRBV19	.	TRBJ1-2	TGTGCCAGTAGCTTAAGGGGAAAGGGGTATGGCTACACCTTC	CASSLRGKGYGYTF
.	TRBV7-9	.	TRBJ2-5	TGTGCCAGCAGCTTAATTGAGAAGGAGGACGTCGGAAAAGAGACCCAGTACTTC	CASSLIEKEDVGKETQYF
.	TRBV6-5	.	TRBJ1-2	TGTGCCAGCAGTTACGATTTTCGGGAGCATCGGGGCTACACCTTC	CASSYDFREHRGYTF
.	TRBV6-5	few	TRBJ1-1	TGTGCCAGCAGTTATCGACACATGAACACTGAAGCTTTCTTT	CASSYRHMNTEAFF
TRBD1	TRBV10-3	.	TRBJ1-1	TGTGCCATCAGGACCACGACAGGGACGAGCCCTGAAGCTTTCTTT	CAIRTTTGTSPEAFF
TRBD2	TRBV5-1	.	TRBJ2-1	TGCGCCAGCAGCGGGACTAGCGGGGATGAGCAGTTCTTC	CASSGTSGDEQFF
.	TRBV6-5	.	TRBJ1-3	TGTGCCAGCGCCGGCTCTGGAAACACCATATATTTT	CASAGSGNTIYF
.	TRBV14	.	TRBJ2-3	TGTGCCAGCAGCCAAGAGATGATCCGTGGAGGGCAGCAGTATTTT	CASSQEMIRGGQQYF
.	TRBV30	few	TRBJ1-1	TGTGCCGGAACAGGGTTCACTGAAGCTTTCTTT	CAGTGFTEAFF
.	TRBV7-2	.	TRBJ2-7	TGTGCCAGCAGCTTAGGGTTACGGTCCTACGAGCAGTACTTC	CASSLGLRSYEQYF
.	TRBV6-1	once	TRBJ1-1	TGTGCCAGCAGTGAATGGGGAGGGGGGAACACTGAAGCTTTCTTT	CASSEWGGGNTEAFF
TRBD1	TRBV7-9	.	TRBJ2-2	TGTGCCATTAGGGACAGGGACACCGGGGAGCTGTTTTTT	CAIRDRDTGELFF
.	TRBV5-1	once	TRBJ2-5	TGCGCCAGCAGCTTGGCGTCCGGAGCGGGTGAGACCCAGTACTTC	CASSLASGAGETQYF
TRBD2	TRBV4-1	.	TRBJ2-7	TGCGCCAGCAGCCACCCCGGGGGGGGCTACGAGCAGTACTTC	CASSHPGGGYEQYF
TRBD2	TRBV7-8	.	TRBJ2-7	TGTGCCAGCAGCTTAAAGCGGGGGGGCGGTTACGAGCAGTACTTC	CASSLKRGGGYEQYF
TRBD2	TRBV5-4	.	TRBJ2-5	TGTGCCAGCAGCTCCCCCAGCGGGGGTAAAAAGACCCAGTACTTC	CASSSPSGGKKTQYF
.	TRBV6-5	once	TRBJ2-3	TGTGCCAGCAGTTACTCTTTGGGACACACAGATACGCAGTATTTT	CASSYSLGHTDTQYF
TRBD2	TRBV19	once	TRBJ2-2	TGTGCCAGTAGACTAGCGGGAGATGACACCGGGGAGCTGTTTTTT	CASRLAGDDTGELFF
.	TRBV5-1	.	TRBJ2-3	TGCGCCAGCAGCCCTAGGCCTAACACAGATACGCAGTATTTT	CASSPRPNTDTQYF
.	TRBV10-3	few	TRBJ2-3	TGTGCCATTTCTCCCCCTTCAGATACGCAGTATTTT	CAISPPSDTQYF
TRBD1	TRBV5-1	.	TRBJ1-1	TGCGCCAGCAGCCCCCGGGACAGTAACACTGAAGCTTTCTTT	CASSPRDSNTEAFF
.	TRBV2	once	TRBJ1-2	TGTGCCAGCCGAGCAATTCGTAGGGGTAGGGGCTATGGCTACACCTTC	CASRAIRRGRGYGYTF
.	TRBV6-2/TRBV6-3	.	TRBJ1-2	TGTGCCAGCAGCTCGCCCGCGAGCAACAACTATGGCTACACCTTC	CASSSPASNNYGYTF
TRBD2	TRBV11-2	.	TRBJ2-3	TGTGCCAGCAGCTTGGGGCTAGCGGGGGCCGTGATCACAGATACGCAGTATTTT	CASSLGLAGAVITDTQYF
TRBD1	TRBV30	.	TRBJ1-2	TGTGCCTGGAACCTACAGGGGGGCATTACAAATGGCTACACCTTC	CAWNLQGGITNGYTF
.	TRBV9	once	TRBJ1-6	TGTGCCAGCAGCGCCCGGGGGGGGGATTCACCCCTCCACTTT	CASSARGGDSPLHF
TRBD1	TRBV7-2	.	TRBJ2-7	TGTGCCAGCAGCTCAGGGACAGGGGGCTCCGAGCAGTACTTC	CASSSGTGGSEQYF
TRBD2	TRBV29-1	.	TRBJ2-5	TGCAGCGTTGAGGTTAGCGGGGGTTTAGAGACCCAGTACTTC	CSVEVSGGLETQYF
TRBD1	TRBV10-3	.	TRBJ2-3	TGTGCCATCAGTGAAAGGACAGGGGTAAGCACAGATACGCAGTATTTT	CAISERTGVSTDTQYF
TRBD1	TRBV19	.	TRBJ2-7	TGTGCCAGTAGTCTCCGACAGGGCTCAGAGCAGTACTTC	CASSLRQGSEQYF
.	TRBV10-3	.	TRBJ2-5	.	CAISSSGQETQYF
.	TRBV19	.	TRBJ1-1	TGTGCCAGTAGTATTACAGGAACCACTGAAGCTTTCTTT	CASSITGTTEAFF
.	TRBV2	.	TRBJ2-6	TGTGCCAGCAGTCCACAGCAGTCTGGGGCCAACGTCCTGACTTTC	CASSPQQSGANVLTF
TRBD2	TRBV30	.	TRBJ2-3	TGTGCCTGGAGTGCCCGACTAGCGGGAGAGACAGATACGCAGTATTTT	CAWSARLAGETDTQYF
.	TRBV11-2	.	TRBJ2-1	TGTGCCAGCAGCTTAATGGGCCGGTCAACCTACAATGAGCAGTTCTTC	CASSLMGRSTYNEQFF
.	TRBV29-1	.	TRBJ2-2	TGCAGCGTTGGGACAGTGGGCACCGGGGAGCTGTTTTTT	CSVGTVGTGELFF
.	TRBV28	.	TRBJ1-3	TGTGCCAGCAGCCCCCCGGGATCTGGAAACACCATATATTTT	CASSPPGSGNTIYF
TRBD2	TRBV5-1	.	TRBJ2-3	TGCGCCAGCAGCTCCGGGATGGGGACTAGCGGAAGCACAGATACGCAGTATTTT	CASSSGMGTSGSTDTQYF
.	TRBV5-4	few	TRBJ1-3	TGTGCCAGCAGCTTGGACACTGGAAACACCATATATTTT	CASSLDTGNTIYF
.	TRBV5-1	.	TRBJ1-1	TGCGCCAGCAGCCCTACCGGGAACACTGAAGCTTTCTTT	CASSPTGNTEAFF
.	TRBV5-1	.	TRBJ2-6	TGCGCCAGCAGCCTCGGGACAACTGGGGCCAACGTCCTGACTTTC	CASSLGTTGANVLTF
.	TRBV2	.	TRBJ1-1	TGTGCCAGCAGTGAGACCGGGACATCTGAGAACACTGAAGCTTTCTTT	CASSETGTSENTEAFF
.	TRBV2	.	TRBJ1-1	TGTGCCAGCAGTGTTAACCGGGACAACCCAGCTTTCTTT	CASSVNRDNPAFF
TRBD2	TRBV7-3	.	TRBJ2-1	TGTGCCAGCAGCTTAATAGCGGGGGGGAACAATGAGCAGTTCTTC	CASSLIAGGNNEQFF
.	TRBV9	once	TRBJ1-1	TGTGCCAGCAGCCCCTGGGTCCAAAGGAGGGAAGGGAATGAAGCTTTCTTT	CASSPWVQRREGNEAFF
TRBD1	TRBV15	.	TRBJ1-4	TGTGCCACCAGCGGGACAGATCCTAATGAAAAACTGTTTTTT	CATSGTDPNEKLFF